One T cell receptor (beta chain) is described in this entry. This record comes from a study of control samples from healthy donors and cancer patients. TCRdb keeps only in-frame clones here, not all; method: immunoSEQ multiplex PCR. The table has about 120,000 clones, roughly nine tenths seen once. Sequenced: blood. This TCR was recovered from a woman aged 18-29 years in good health.

The CDR3 reads CASSQEDFTGTPAYEQYF. The CDR3 nucleotides are TGTGCCAGCAGCCAAGAAGACTTTACCGGGACACCTGCCTACGAGCAGTACTTC. The V call is TRBV3-1 (or the pseudogene TRBV3-2), the J call TRBJ2-7, with D perhaps TRBD1 (6 bases). The CDR3 covers 18 residues. V lost 0 bases, J lost 2 bases, and 20 bases lay in between. Germline V gene lookup returns CDR1 LGHDT and CDR2 YNNKEL (reference sequence).